The rows below give T cell receptor beta chains drawn from one sample of a study of T cell responses to AZD1222 COVID-19 vaccine. The method was immunoSEQ multiplex PCR; TCRdb's version includes in-frame clones alone and lacks a portion of them. This sample has roughly 140,000 clones; approximately 90% occur once, and the top ten carry roughly 3.2%. The sample consisted of peripheral blood, taken on day 0 of AZD1222 vaccination. The receptor set was obtained from an adult in good health. Each CDR3 is given with its conserved first and last residue. The D gene is left open where the match is weak. Rows give clone size only sometimes, using once, few, many, or a class for an expanded clone.

cdr3_nt: TGTGCCAGCAGCCGGACAGGGACGTGGCAGCCCCAGCATTTT; cdr3_aa: CASSRTGTWQPQHF; v_call: TRBV6-5; d_call: TRBD1; j_call: TRBJ1-5; clone_size: few; cdr3_length: 14
cdr3_nt: TGTGCCAGCTCACCAGGTCGCGGGATACAGAACACTGAAGCTTTCTTT; cdr3_aa: CASSPGRGIQNTEAFF; v_call: TRBV18; d_call: NA; j_call: TRBJ1-1; clone_size: NA; cdr3_length: 16
cdr3_nt: TGTGCCAGCAGCGCCCTGGGGAATTCACCCCTCCACTTT; cdr3_aa: CASSALGNSPLHF; v_call: TRBV7-9; d_call: NA; j_call: TRBJ1-6; clone_size: many; cdr3_length: 13
cdr3_nt: TGTGCCAGCAGCCCGACTGTAGGACAGGGGAGCTCCTACAATGAGCAGTTCTTC; cdr3_aa: CASSPTVGQGSSYNEQFF; v_call: TRBV27; d_call: TRBD1; j_call: TRBJ2-1; clone_size: NA; cdr3_length: 18
cdr3_nt: TGTGCCTGGAGTGAGGGACAGGGTGACACAGATACGCAGTATTTT; cdr3_aa: CAWSEGQGDTDTQYF; v_call: TRBV30; d_call: TRBD1; j_call: TRBJ2-3; clone_size: NA; cdr3_length: 15
cdr3_nt: TGTGCTAGTGGTGCCGGGGAACTGACTGAAGCTTTCTTT; cdr3_aa: CASGAGELTEAFF; v_call: TRBV12-5; d_call: NA; j_call: TRBJ1-1; clone_size: NA; cdr3_length: 13
cdr3_nt: TGTGCCAGCAGCTTCACAGAAGCAACTAATGAAAAACTGTTTTTT; cdr3_aa: CASSFTEATNEKLFF; v_call: TRBV7-8; d_call: NA; j_call: TRBJ1-4; clone_size: NA; cdr3_length: 15
cdr3_nt: TGTGCCAGCAGCCCTCTAGCGAGGCCTAACTATGGCTACACCTTC; cdr3_aa: CASSPLARPNYGYTF; v_call: TRBV7-6; d_call: NA; j_call: TRBJ1-2; clone_size: once; cdr3_length: 15
cdr3_nt: TGTGCCTGGAGTGCGACAGGGCCCTATCAGCCCCAGCATTTT; cdr3_aa: CAWSATGPYQPQHF; v_call: TRBV30; d_call: TRBD1; j_call: TRBJ1-5; clone_size: NA; cdr3_length: 14
cdr3_nt: TGTGCCAGCAGCCCATCCCCCCCGGTCTCTACCTACAATGAGCAGTTCTTC; cdr3_aa: CASSPSPPVSTYNEQFF; v_call: TRBV7-6; d_call: NA; j_call: TRBJ2-1; clone_size: NA; cdr3_length: 17
cdr3_nt: TGTGCCAGCAGTGAACGAGAGACAGGGGGCTACGAGCAGTACTTC; cdr3_aa: CASSERETGGYEQYF; v_call: TRBV6-1; d_call: TRBD1; j_call: TRBJ2-7; clone_size: NA; cdr3_length: 15
cdr3_nt: TGTGCCACCAGCAGAGATCGGAGTAGCTATGGCTACACCTTC; cdr3_aa: CATSRDRSSYGYTF; v_call: TRBV15; d_call: NA; j_call: TRBJ1-2; clone_size: NA; cdr3_length: 14
cdr3_nt: TGTGCCAGCAGCTTGCGGGGGGCTGGAAACACCATATATTTT; cdr3_aa: CASSLRGAGNTIYF; v_call: TRBV5-4; d_call: NA; j_call: TRBJ1-3; clone_size: NA; cdr3_length: 14
cdr3_nt: TGTGCCAGCAGCGCGGGGTTAGCCAAAAACATTCAGTACTTC; cdr3_aa: CASSAGLAKNIQYF; v_call: TRBV6-2/TRBV6-3; d_call: NA; j_call: TRBJ2-4; clone_size: NA; cdr3_length: 14
cdr3_nt: TGTGCCAGCAGCCAAGCAGGGGGCCCCTACGAGCAGTACTTC; cdr3_aa: CASSQAGGPYEQYF; v_call: TRBV3-1/TRBV3-2; d_call: TRBD1; j_call: TRBJ2-7; clone_size: NA; cdr3_length: 14
cdr3_nt: TGCGCCAGCAGCCCCCCACATACGGGAGATGCGACCGGGGAGCTGTTTTTT; cdr3_aa: CASSPPHTGDATGELFF; v_call: TRBV5-1; d_call: NA; j_call: TRBJ2-2; clone_size: NA; cdr3_length: 17
cdr3_nt: TGTGCCAGCAGTTCACCCACCATATATTTT; cdr3_aa: CASSSPTIYF; v_call: TRBV28; d_call: NA; j_call: TRBJ1-3; clone_size: NA; cdr3_length: 10
cdr3_nt: TGTGCCAGCAGTCCCGGGGCGGGGGTAGGGAACTATGGCTACACCTTC; cdr3_aa: CASSPGAGVGNYGYTF; v_call: TRBV6-2/TRBV6-3; d_call: NA; j_call: TRBJ1-2; clone_size: NA; cdr3_length: 16
cdr3_nt: TGTGCCAGCAGCTTGTGGGGAGGGGGGCGCCGTCGTGGCTACACCTTC; cdr3_aa: CASSLWGGGRRRGYTF; v_call: TRBV5-6; d_call: NA; j_call: TRBJ1-2; clone_size: once; cdr3_length: 16
cdr3_nt: TGTGCCAGTAAAGGACTCCGGGACCCAACCAAAAACATTCAGTACTTC; cdr3_aa: CASKGLRDPTKNIQYF; v_call: TRBV19; d_call: NA; j_call: TRBJ2-4; clone_size: NA; cdr3_length: 16
cdr3_nt: TGTGCCAGCCAGGGGGGGGGCACAGATACGCAGTATTTT; cdr3_aa: CASQGGGTDTQYF; v_call: TRBV12-3/TRBV12-4; d_call: NA; j_call: TRBJ2-3; clone_size: NA; cdr3_length: 13
cdr3_nt: TGTGCCAGCAGCTCGCTTCAGAATGAGCAGTTCTTC; cdr3_aa: CASSSLQNEQFF; v_call: TRBV7-8; d_call: NA; j_call: TRBJ2-1; clone_size: NA; cdr3_length: 12
cdr3_nt: TGTGCCAGCAGCTTAGGCGGCGGGGGTTTCGGTTCACCCCTCCACTTT; cdr3_aa: CASSLGGGGFGSPLHF; v_call: TRBV7-6; d_call: NA; j_call: TRBJ1-6; clone_size: NA; cdr3_length: 16
cdr3_nt: TGTGCCAGTAGCAGTTGGGATACGCAGTATTTT; cdr3_aa: CASSSWDTQYF; v_call: TRBV2; d_call: NA; j_call: TRBJ2-3; clone_size: NA; cdr3_length: 11
cdr3_nt: TGTGCCAGCAGCGGGACAGGGGGCAATCAGCCCCAGCATTTT; cdr3_aa: CASSGTGGNQPQHF; v_call: TRBV25-1; d_call: TRBD1; j_call: TRBJ1-5; clone_size: NA; cdr3_length: 14
cdr3_nt: TGTGCCAGCAGCTCCGGGACAGAAGACACCGGGGAGCTGTTTTTT; cdr3_aa: CASSSGTEDTGELFF; v_call: TRBV6-2/TRBV6-3; d_call: TRBD1; j_call: TRBJ2-2; clone_size: NA; cdr3_length: 15
cdr3_nt: TGTGCCAGCAGCCAACTATATTCAGGGGGGGACGACTATGGCTACACCTTC; cdr3_aa: CASSQLYSGGDDYGYTF; v_call: TRBV4-2; d_call: TRBD1; j_call: TRBJ1-2; clone_size: NA; cdr3_length: 17
cdr3_nt: TGTGCCAGTAGTCGGGACAGGGCTGGAAACACCATATATTTT; cdr3_aa: CASSRDRAGNTIYF; v_call: TRBV19; d_call: TRBD1; j_call: TRBJ1-3; clone_size: NA; cdr3_length: 14
cdr3_nt: TGTGCCAGCAGCTTGGACGGGTCCTACGAGCAGTACTTC; cdr3_aa: CASSLDGSYEQYF; v_call: TRBV5-6; d_call: NA; j_call: TRBJ2-7; clone_size: NA; cdr3_length: 13
cdr3_nt: TGCGCCAGCAGCTCCGGGACAGGGAGGACTGAAGCTTTCTTT; cdr3_aa: CASSSGTGRTEAFF; v_call: TRBV5-1; d_call: TRBD1; j_call: TRBJ1-1; clone_size: NA; cdr3_length: 14
cdr3_nt: TGTGCCAGCAGTCGCGACGGGAAAGCTTTCTTT; cdr3_aa: CASSRDGKAFF; v_call: TRBV7-9; d_call: NA; j_call: TRBJ1-1; clone_size: NA; cdr3_length: 11
cdr3_nt: TGTGCCAGCTCACCATCGGAACTCCTTGCTACGATGAACACTGAAGCTTTCTTT; cdr3_aa: CASSPSELLATMNTEAFF; v_call: TRBV18; d_call: NA; j_call: TRBJ1-1; clone_size: once; cdr3_length: 18
cdr3_nt: TGTGCCAGCAGCTTAGAGGCGTTGATGGAGACCCAGTACTTC; cdr3_aa: CASSLEALMETQYF; v_call: TRBV11-2; d_call: NA; j_call: TRBJ2-5; clone_size: NA; cdr3_length: 14
cdr3_nt: TGTGCCACCAGCAGAGATGGGCCGGGGGAGACCCAGTACTTC; cdr3_aa: CATSRDGPGETQYF; v_call: TRBV15; d_call: NA; j_call: TRBJ2-5; clone_size: NA; cdr3_length: 14
cdr3_nt: TGTGCCAGCAGCACCCTCCGGGCCGGCGAGCAGTACTTC; cdr3_aa: CASSTLRAGEQYF; v_call: TRBV7-6; d_call: NA; j_call: TRBJ2-7; clone_size: NA; cdr3_length: 13
cdr3_nt: TGCGCCAGCAGCCAAGGGAGCGGGAGGGCCTGGTACGCCGGGGAGCTGTTTTTT; cdr3_aa: CASSQGSGRAWYAGELFF; v_call: TRBV4-3; d_call: TRBD2; j_call: TRBJ2-2; clone_size: NA; cdr3_length: 18
cdr3_nt: TGTGCCTGGAGTGCGGGGGGCGCAGGGCCCTATGGCTACACCTTC; cdr3_aa: CAWSAGGAGPYGYTF; v_call: TRBV30; d_call: NA; j_call: TRBJ1-2; clone_size: NA; cdr3_length: 15
cdr3_nt: TGCGCCAGCACCCGCACATGGGGGCAGGGCACCGGGGAGCTGTTTTTT; cdr3_aa: CASTRTWGQGTGELFF; v_call: TRBV4-1; d_call: NA; j_call: TRBJ2-2; clone_size: NA; cdr3_length: 16
cdr3_nt: TGTGCCAGCAGCCAAGAAGGGACTAGCGGGAGACTTGAGCAGTTCTTC; cdr3_aa: CASSQEGTSGRLEQFF; v_call: TRBV14; d_call: TRBD2; j_call: TRBJ2-1; clone_size: NA; cdr3_length: 16
cdr3_nt: TGTGCCAGCAGCAAGGGGTCGCGAAGGGGCTATGGCTACACCTTC; cdr3_aa: CASSKGSRRGYGYTF; v_call: TRBV7-9; d_call: NA; j_call: TRBJ1-2; clone_size: NA; cdr3_length: 15
cdr3_nt: TGTGCCAGCAGTTACACAGGGGCTAGCACAGATACGCAGTATTTT; cdr3_aa: CASSYTGASTDTQYF; v_call: TRBV6-5; d_call: TRBD1; j_call: TRBJ2-3; clone_size: NA; cdr3_length: 15
cdr3_nt: TGTGCCAGTAGTTACGTAGGAAGGGGAACTGAAGCTTTCTTT; cdr3_aa: CASSYVGRGTEAFF; v_call: TRBV19; d_call: NA; j_call: TRBJ1-1; clone_size: NA; cdr3_length: 14
cdr3_nt: TGTGCCAGCAGCTCTTCTAACTTC; cdr3_aa: CASSSSNF; v_call: TRBV7-8; d_call: NA; j_call: TRBJ2-7; clone_size: NA; cdr3_length: 8
cdr3_nt: TGTGCCAGCAGCGTAGCCGCTAGCGGGGCTCAAGAGACCCAGTACTTC; cdr3_aa: CASSVAASGAQETQYF; v_call: TRBV9; d_call: TRBD2; j_call: TRBJ2-5; clone_size: once; cdr3_length: 16
cdr3_nt: TGTGCCAGCTCACCACGTGTGGGCGCGACTAATGAAAAACTGTTTTTT; cdr3_aa: CASSPRVGATNEKLFF; v_call: TRBV18; d_call: NA; j_call: TRBJ1-4; clone_size: NA; cdr3_length: 16
cdr3_nt: TGTGCCAGCAGCCAAGAGAGGACACAGGGTAATGAAAAACTGTTTTTT; cdr3_aa: CASSQERTQGNEKLFF; v_call: TRBV3-1/TRBV3-2; d_call: NA; j_call: TRBJ1-4; clone_size: NA; cdr3_length: 16
cdr3_nt: TGTGCCAGCAGCTATGACAGGCTCTATGGCTACACCTTC; cdr3_aa: CASSYDRLYGYTF; v_call: TRBV11-3; d_call: NA; j_call: TRBJ1-2; clone_size: NA; cdr3_length: 13
cdr3_nt: TGTGCCAGCAGGCGAGGAGTGAACACTGAAGCTTTCTTT; cdr3_aa: CASRRGVNTEAFF; v_call: TRBV2; d_call: NA; j_call: TRBJ1-1; clone_size: NA; cdr3_length: 13
cdr3_nt: TGCGCCAGCAGGGAGAGGACAGGGTGGGGGGGTACGCAGTATTTT; cdr3_aa: CASRERTGWGGTQYF; v_call: TRBV4-1; d_call: NA; j_call: TRBJ2-3; clone_size: NA; cdr3_length: 15
cdr3_nt: TGTGCCAGCTCACCACCGTATGGATCGGGAAAGGGAGCCTACGAGCAGTACTTC; cdr3_aa: CASSPPYGSGKGAYEQYF; v_call: TRBV18; d_call: NA; j_call: TRBJ2-7; clone_size: NA; cdr3_length: 18